A single sample gave rise to the 16 T cell receptor beta chains below, sequenced in a study of T cells in tuberculosis. TCRdb keeps only in-frame clones here, not all; method: immunoSEQ multiplex PCR. The sample has 55,000 to 70,000 clones; 80% to 85% are singletons. After thawing and overnight rest, PBMC were stained with GMM-loaded CD1B tetramer, viability dye and anti-CD3 for sorting. CD1B tetramers were loaded with Rhodococcus equi-derived C32 glucose monomycolate. The sample comprised CD1b-GMM tetramer-negative cells sorted from PBMCs. These receptors were collected from an adult woman with latent tuberculosis.

This clone was detected only once. Here the CDR3 DNA reads TGTGCCAGCAGTCCTTTTCTAGATACGCAGTATTTT. Protein product: CASSPFLDTQYF. The chain has TRBV6-1 and TRBJ2-3; D call uncertain. The CDR3 sequence is 12 residues long. Germline V CDR1 and CDR2: MNHNS, SASEGT. V was cut by 5 bases and J by 5 bases, with 8 bases left in between.

The chain links TRBV5-1 to TRBJ2-5; 7 nucleotides match TRBD2. Losses at the gene ends were 3 bases for V and 5 bases for J; bases not matched to a gene: 7. This CDR3 contains 14 residues. The germline CDR1 and CDR2 sequences are SGHRS and YFSETQ. The CDR3 region has the DNA TGCGCCAGCAGCTATGGACGGGGAGGGGAGACCCAGTACTTC. Protein: CASSYGRGGETQYF. Together with reference TRBV5-1 and TRBJ2-5, the CDR3 gives the full variable domain: KAGVTQTPRYLIKTRGQQVTLSCSPISGHRSVSWYQQTPGQGLQFLFEYFSETQRNKGNFPGRFSGRQFSNSRSEMNVSTLELGDSALYLCASSYGRGGETQYFGPGTRLLVL.

The chain has TRBV6-1 and TRBJ1-1; D not resolved. The V gene lost 10 bases and the J gene lost 0 bases, with 12 bases spanning the gap. CDR3 size: 13 residues. Germline-derived CDR1 and CDR2 are MNHNS and SASEGT. CDR3 sequence: CATTTPMNTEAFF. In DNA, the CDR3 is TGTGCCACTACGACACCTATGAACACTGAAGCTTTCTTT.

This sequence joins TRBV19 and TRBJ1-1; 8 bases are a match to TRBD1. Germline assignment: CDR1 LNHDA and CDR2 SQIVND (reference sequence). V shed 10 bases, J shed 1 base, and the junction held 5 bases outside the gene matches. The CDR3 totals 13 residues. CDR3 residues: CATGGQENTEAFF. The CDR3 DNA follows: TGTGCCACCGGGGGACAGGAGAACACTGAAGCTTTCTTT. The entire variable domain, with the rest obtained from reference TRBV19 and TRBJ1-1, is as follows: DGGITQSPKYLFRKEGQNVTLSCEQNLNHDAMYWYRQDPGQGLRLIYYSQIVNDFQKGDIAEGYSVSREKKESFPLTVTSAQKNPTAFYLCATGGQENTEAFFGQGTRLTVV.

V gene TRBV4-1 combines with J gene TRBJ2-3; tentatively, D is TRBD1 (5 bases). V was trimmed by 0 bases and J by 2 bases, leaving 15 bases between them. Germline V gives CDR1 MGHRA, CDR2 YSYEKL. This CDR3 contains 17 residues. CDR3: CASSQDSGQSYTDTQYF. The CDR3 DNA reads TGCGCCAGCAGCCAAGATTCAGGACAAAGCTACACAGATACGCAGTATTTT.

This clone was seen just once. The gene calls are TRBV6-6 and TRBJ2-2; TRBD2 matches at 12 bases. Germline values: CDR1 MNHNY, CDR2 SVGAGI (reference sequence). This CDR3 is 16 amino acids long. J was trimmed by 5 bases and V by 2 bases; bases with no gene match: 3. The CDR3 coding sequence is TGTGCCAGCAGTTACCCCGGGACTAGCGGGACCGGGGAGCTGTTTTTT. Its protein is CASSYPGTSGTGELFF.

The chain combines TRBV6-5 with TRBJ1-1; D is possibly TRBD1 (6 bases). This CDR3 is built from 11 residues. The germline V and J ends were trimmed by 6 bases and 6 bases, with 8 bases remaining between them. Germline values: CDR1 MNHEY, CDR2 SVGAGI. CDR3 loop: CASRGQSEAFF. The CDR3 bases are TGTGCCAGCAGAGGACAGTCTGAAGCTTTCTTT.

This clone was counted a few times. The chain employs TRBV18 and TRBJ1-4; 8 bases map to TRBD1. Germline V lookup: CDR1 KGHSH, CDR2 LQKENI. J lost 7 bases, V lost 3 bases, and 10 bases had no gene match. The CDR3 loop spans 16 amino acids. The CDR3 here is CASSPKSPGGGEKLFF. Here the CDR3 DNA reads TGTGCCAGCTCACCTAAGAGTCCAGGGGGCGGTGAAAAACTGTTTTTT.

This chain uses TRBV6-5 with TRBJ1-2; D gene ambiguous. The length of the CDR3 is 13 residues. CDR1 and CDR2 from the germline V gene are MNHEY and SVGAGI. V shed 5 bases and J shed 4 bases, with 11 bases lying between them. CDR3 coding DNA: TGTGCCAGCAGTGCGACAATACTCTATGGCTACACCTTC. Amino acid sequence: CASSATILYGYTF.

The V and J genes are TRBV7-8 and TRBJ2-7; D is unresolved. This CDR3 has 14 residues. The V and J ends lost 0 bases and 3 bases respectively, with 9 bases between them. CDR1 is SGHVS and CDR2 is FQNEAQ in the germline V gene. CDR3 sequence (DNA): TGTGCCAGCAGCTTAGCAGTCTTCGGCTACGAGCAGTACTTC. This encodes CASSLAVFGYEQYF.

The chain recombines TRBV2 with TRBJ2-7, with D perhaps matching TRBD2 (5 bases). V was shortened by 4 bases and J by 7 bases, with 17 bases between the two germline ends. There are 14 residues in the CDR3. Germline lookup yields CDR1 SNHLY and CDR2 FYNNEI. As DNA, the CDR3 is TGTGCCAGCAGTGTAAGTCTTACCCCGGGGGAGCAGTACTTC. Translating it yields CASSVSLTPGEQYF.

This clone was counted a few times. V is TRBV5-1 and J is TRBJ1-4; D remains ambiguous. Trimming took off 4 bases at V and 0 bases at J, with 10 bases between the two ends. This CDR3 comprises 15 residues. Germline V CDR1 and CDR2: SGHRS, YFSETQ. CDR3 residues: CASSLTFATNEKLFF. In DNA form, the CDR3 reads TGCGCCAGCAGCCTGACATTTGCAACTAATGAAAAACTGTTTTTT.

The chain combines TRBV29-1 with TRBJ2-6; D is ambiguous. V gave up 6 bases and J gave up 2 bases, with 8 bases separating them. This CDR3 region has 13 residues. Per the germline V gene, CDR1 is SQVTM and CDR2 is ANQGSEA. The CDR3 loop is CSVRAAGANVLTF. The CDR3 nucleotides read TGCAGCGTAAGAGCTGCTGGGGCCAACGTCCTGACTTTC.

The chain has TRBV2 and TRBJ2-3; D is possibly TRBD2 (6 bases). Germline V gene data show CDR1 as SNHLY and CDR2 as FYNNEI. V was trimmed by 6 bases and J by 13 bases, leaving 17 bases between them. The CDR3 runs to 12 residues. The CDR3 reads CASRDPGLREYF. The CDR3 region has the DNA TGTGCCAGCAGGGACCCGGGACTGAGGGAGTATTTT.

V and J are TRBV6-5 and TRBJ1-2; D unclear. Trimming took 4 bases from V and 0 from J, leaving 6 bases between them. Germline CDR1 is MNHEY and CDR2 is SVGAGI. This CDR3 has 13 residues. The CDR3 is CASSFGSNYGYTF. Written as DNA, the CDR3 is TGTGCCAGCAGTTTCGGTTCTAACTATGGCTACACCTTC.

The chain recombines TRBV19 with TRBJ2-2, with a weak D call TRBD1 (8 bases). Trimming pared 7 bases from V and 3 bases from J, leaving 21 bases between. The CDR3 has 17 amino acids. CDR1 LNHDA and CDR2 SQIVND come from the germline V gene (reference sequence). The CDR3 spells CASIDRGGGLHTGELFF. CDR3 in DNA: TGTGCCAGTATCGACAGGGGAGGGGGGCTCCACACCGGGGAGCTGTTTTTT.